This T cell receptor beta chain was recovered during a study of PD-1 blockade in classical Hodgkin lymphoma. All the patients suffered relapse after autologous stem cell transplantation, and brentuximab vedotin exposure differed. The method was immunoSEQ multiplex PCR; TCRdb's version includes in-frame clones alone and lacks a portion of them. The table records approximately 160,000 clones, around four fifths of them present only once. This clone has just one count. This CDR3 contains 14 residues. Trimming took off 2 bases at V and 5 bases at J, with 11 bases between the two ends. In germline, CDR1 is MDHEN, CDR2 SYDVKM.

The chain has TRBV28 and TRBJ2-3; D remains unclear. This clonotype originated in a human donor with classical Hodgkin lymphoma. The sequenced sample was peripheral blood mononuclear cells (PBMCs), obtained before the second cycle of nivolumab. The CDR3 loop is CASSLVLARDTQYF. In DNA form, the CDR3 reads TGTGCCAGCAGTTTAGTTCTGGCGAGAGATACGCAGTATTTT.